The present T cell receptor (beta chain) was sequenced within a study of shared T cell receptors in the human thymus. Germline trimming cut 1 base from V and 3 bases from J; bases unmatched to any gene: 11. This CDR3 is 17 amino acids long. In germline, CDR1 is LGHNA, CDR2 YSLEER. Data came from immunoSEQ multiplex PCR; TCRdb stores just in-frame clones and leaves some out. Among 650,000 to 950,000 clones listed, 80% to 90% were seen once. Separately, the same data were catalogued under a study of human thymus T cells. From that paper: Across thymic and blood repertoires, the usage of V and J genes appeared to be biased.

The sample comprised thymocytes. The V call is TRBV4-3, the J call TRBJ2-7; 8 bases fit TRBD2. This sequence was found in a girl younger than two with a congenital heart defect. Here the CDR3 reads CASSQGYGRARGYEQYF. The CDR3 coding sequence is TGCGCCAGCAGCCAAGGCTACGGGAGGGCCCGGGGCTACGAGCAGTACTTC.